One and the same sample provided the 5 T cell receptor beta chains below, sequenced in a study of blood T cell repertoires in COVID-19. The assay was immunoSEQ multiplex PCR, and TCRdb's table has in-frame clones only and misses some. The repertoire holds around 200,000 clones, approximately 80% seen once, with roughly 7.1% in the top ten. Sequencing used peripheral blood. Source of these receptors: a human donor in a cohort sampled during active COVID-19.

This clone turned up a few times. The genes are TRBV30 and TRBJ1-6, with 8 bases lining up with TRBD1. CDR1 is GTSNPN, CDR2 SVGIG, per germline (reference sequence). V lost 1 base and J lost 10; bases outside the gene matches: 9. CDR3 length equals 15 residues. CDR3 DNA sequence: TGTGCCTGGAGTGAAGGACAGGGTTGGATCTCACCCCTCCACTTT. It yields the protein CAWSEGQGWISPLHF.

V is TRBV5-1 and J is TRBJ2-3; D not resolved. This CDR3 is built from 13 residues. V dropped 4 bases and J dropped 2 bases, with 8 bases sitting between them. CDR1 is SGHRS, CDR2 YFSETQ, per germline. The CDR3 coding sequence is TGCGCCAGCAGCACTGAAGTCACAGATACGCAGTATTTT. The encoded protein is CASSTEVTDTQYF.

This clone was detected a few times. This sequence joins TRBV3-1 (or the pseudogene TRBV3-2) and TRBJ1-4; D might be TRBD1 (6 bases). Trimming left V 4 bases short and J 7 bases short, with 13 bases between. Germline CDR1 is LGHDT and CDR2 is YNNKEL (reference sequence). This CDR3 is 14 amino acids long. The CDR3 reads CASSRRGEGEKLFF. The CDR3 DNA reads TGTGCCAGCAGCCGGAGGGGGGAGGGTGAAAAACTGTTTTTT.

This clone was seen a handful of times. V and J are TRBV3-1 (or the pseudogene TRBV3-2) and TRBJ2-4, with 11 nucleotides matching TRBD1. The CDR3 totals 16 residues. After removal of 4 bases from V and 7 bases from J, the junction contained 9 bases not matched to a gene. CDR1 is LGHDT and CDR2 is YNNKEL in the germline V gene (reference sequence). The CDR3 DNA follows: TGTGCCAGCAGCCCAGATGGGGGGACAGGGGGGAACATTCAGTACTTC. Translated, it gives CASSPDGGTGGNIQYF.

The V call is TRBV27, the J call TRBJ2-7; D uncertain. The CDR3 loop spans 11 amino acids. Between the trimmed V and J ends, which lost 8 bases and 5 bases, there was a span of 10 bases. Germline CDR1 and CDR2: MNHEY and SMNVEV (reference sequence). CDR3: CASGSRNEQYF. CDR3 nucleotides: TGTGCCAGCGGGTCTAGGAACGAGCAGTACTTC.